This T cell receptor (beta chain) was captured in a study of shared clonotypes between healthy human individuals. Study results and limitations: A reduction in generation probabilities was seen for non-shared clonotypes relative to those shared by all four donors.

This clone appeared a single time. Antigen: not known. The CDR3 contains 12 residues. Per germline, CDR1 MNHNY and CDR2 SVGAGI (reference sequence). The ends were cut back, 2 bases at V and 6 bases at J, with 4 bases in the middle. The data were produced by immunoSEQ multiplex PCR, yet TCRdb's version contains in-frame clones alone and is incomplete. The sample has 2,500,000 or so clones, 92% seen once. The chain links TRBV6-6 to TRBJ1-4; D is unclear. The receptor was derived from a man aged 18 to 29 in good health. Some clones in this sample may be carry-over from other donors' samples. Sequenced input: naive CD4+ T cells from PBMCs. Subset in this sample: CD45RA+ positively selected. CDR3 residues: CASSYGDEKLFF. The CDR3 DNA is TGTGCCAGCAGTTACGGAGATGAAAAACTGTTTTTT.